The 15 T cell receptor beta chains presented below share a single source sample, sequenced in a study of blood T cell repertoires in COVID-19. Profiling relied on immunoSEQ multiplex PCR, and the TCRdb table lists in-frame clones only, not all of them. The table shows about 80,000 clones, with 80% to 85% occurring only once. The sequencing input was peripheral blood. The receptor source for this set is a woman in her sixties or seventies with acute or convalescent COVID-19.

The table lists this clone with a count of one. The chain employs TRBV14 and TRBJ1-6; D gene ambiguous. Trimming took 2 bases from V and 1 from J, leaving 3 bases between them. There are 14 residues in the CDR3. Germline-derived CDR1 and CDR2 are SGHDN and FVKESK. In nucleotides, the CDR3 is TGTGCCAGCAGCCAATATTCCTATAATTCACCCCTCCACTTT. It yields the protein CASSQYSYNSPLHF.

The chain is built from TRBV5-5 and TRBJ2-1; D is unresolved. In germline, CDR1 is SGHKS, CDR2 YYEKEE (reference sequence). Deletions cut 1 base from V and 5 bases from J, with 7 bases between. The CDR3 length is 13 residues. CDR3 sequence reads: CASSLNHNNEQFF. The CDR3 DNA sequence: TGTGCCAGCAGCTTGAACCACAACAATGAGCAGTTCTTC. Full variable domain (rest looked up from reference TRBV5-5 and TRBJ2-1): DAGVTQSPTHLIKTRGQQVTLRCSPISGHKSVSWYQQVLGQGPQFIFQYYEKEERGRGNFPDRFSARQFPNYSSELNVNALLLGDSALYLCASSLNHNNEQFFGPGTRLTVL.

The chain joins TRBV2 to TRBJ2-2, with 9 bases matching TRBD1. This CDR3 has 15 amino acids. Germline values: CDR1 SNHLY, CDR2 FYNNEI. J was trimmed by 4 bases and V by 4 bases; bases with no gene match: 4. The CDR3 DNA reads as TGTGCCAGCAGTGGGGGACAGGGCGGCACCGGGGAGCTGTTTTTT. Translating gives CASSGGQGGTGELFF. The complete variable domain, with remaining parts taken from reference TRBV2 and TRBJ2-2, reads EPEVTQTPSHQVTQMGQEVILRCVPISNHLYFYWYRQILGQKVEFLVSFYNNEISEKSEIFDDQFSVERPDGSNFTLKIRSTKLEDSAMYFCASSGGQGGTGELFFGEGSRLTVL.

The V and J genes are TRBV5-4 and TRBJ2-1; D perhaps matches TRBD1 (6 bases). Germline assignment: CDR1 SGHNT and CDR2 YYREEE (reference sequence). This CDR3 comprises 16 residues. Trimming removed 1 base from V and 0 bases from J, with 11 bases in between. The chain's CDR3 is CASSLMTGSSYNEQFF. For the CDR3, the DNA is TGTGCCAGCAGCTTGATGACAGGAAGCTCCTACAATGAGCAGTTCTTC.

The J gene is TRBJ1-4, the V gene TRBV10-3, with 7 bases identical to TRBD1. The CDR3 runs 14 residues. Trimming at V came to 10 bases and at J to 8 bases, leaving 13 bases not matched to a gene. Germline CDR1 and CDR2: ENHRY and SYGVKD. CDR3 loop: CATSPGTEKEKLFF. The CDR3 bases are TGTGCCACTTCCCCCGGGACAGAGAAGGAAAAACTGTTTTTT.

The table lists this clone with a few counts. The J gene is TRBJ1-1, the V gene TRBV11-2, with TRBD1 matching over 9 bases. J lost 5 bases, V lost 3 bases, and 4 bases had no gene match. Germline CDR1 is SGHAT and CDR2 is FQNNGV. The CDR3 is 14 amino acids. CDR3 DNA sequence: TGTGCCAGCAGCTTTGGACAGGGGTATACTGAAGCTTTCTTT. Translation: CASSFGQGYTEAFF.

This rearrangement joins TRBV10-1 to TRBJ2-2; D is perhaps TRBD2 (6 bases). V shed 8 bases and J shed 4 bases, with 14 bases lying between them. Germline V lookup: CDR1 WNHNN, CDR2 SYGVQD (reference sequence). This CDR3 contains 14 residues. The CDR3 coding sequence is TGCGCCAGCGGACCGGAGGGGCCCACCGGGGAGCTGTTTTTT. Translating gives CASGPEGPTGELFF.

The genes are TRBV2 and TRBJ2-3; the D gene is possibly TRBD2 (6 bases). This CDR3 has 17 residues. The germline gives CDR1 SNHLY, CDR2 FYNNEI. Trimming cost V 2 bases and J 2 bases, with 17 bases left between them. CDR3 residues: CASSERRDGWDTDTQYF. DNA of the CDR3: TGTGCCAGCAGTGAAAGGCGGGACGGATGGGACACAGATACGCAGTATTTT.

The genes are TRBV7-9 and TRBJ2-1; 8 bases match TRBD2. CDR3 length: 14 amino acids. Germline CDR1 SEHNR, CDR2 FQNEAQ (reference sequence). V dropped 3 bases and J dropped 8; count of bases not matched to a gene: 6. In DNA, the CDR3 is TGTGCCAGCAGCTTCACCGACGGGAGGGATGAGCAGTTCTTC. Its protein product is CASSFTDGRDEQFF.

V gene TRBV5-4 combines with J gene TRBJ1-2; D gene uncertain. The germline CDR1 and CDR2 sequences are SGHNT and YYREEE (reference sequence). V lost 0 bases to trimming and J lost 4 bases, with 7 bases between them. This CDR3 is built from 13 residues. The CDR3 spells CASSLDRSYGYTF. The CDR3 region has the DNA TGTGCCAGCAGCTTGGACAGATCCTATGGCTACACCTTC.

This chain's CDR3 is CASSLGTGTENEQYF. Here the CDR3 DNA reads TGTGCCAGCAGCCTTGGAACCGGGACAGAAAACGAGCAGTACTTC. This chain uses TRBV4-2 with TRBJ2-7; TRBD1 aligns across 7 bases. J was trimmed by 5 bases and V by 4 bases; bases with no gene match: 11. Looked up from germline, CDR1 is LGHNA and CDR2 is YNFKEQ. The CDR3 consists of 15 residues.

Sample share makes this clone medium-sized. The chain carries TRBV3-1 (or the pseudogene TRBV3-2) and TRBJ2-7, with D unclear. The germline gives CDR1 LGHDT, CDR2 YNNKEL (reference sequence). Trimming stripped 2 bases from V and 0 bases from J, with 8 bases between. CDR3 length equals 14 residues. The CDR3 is CASSQSRDSYEQYF. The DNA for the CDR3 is TGTGCCAGCAGCCAATCTAGAGACTCCTACGAGCAGTACTTC.

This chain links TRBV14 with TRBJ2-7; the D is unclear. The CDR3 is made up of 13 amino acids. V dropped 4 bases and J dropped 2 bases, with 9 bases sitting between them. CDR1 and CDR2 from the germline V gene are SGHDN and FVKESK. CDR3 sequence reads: CASSLIRAYEQYF. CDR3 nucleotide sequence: TGTGCCAGCAGCCTTATCCGGGCCTACGAGCAGTACTTC.

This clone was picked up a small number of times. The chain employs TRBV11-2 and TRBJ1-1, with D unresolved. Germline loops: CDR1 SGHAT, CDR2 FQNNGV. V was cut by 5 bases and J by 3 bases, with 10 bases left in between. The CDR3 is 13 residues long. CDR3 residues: CASSAIEDTEAFF. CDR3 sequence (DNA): TGTGCCAGCAGCGCTATAGAAGACACTGAAGCTTTCTTT.

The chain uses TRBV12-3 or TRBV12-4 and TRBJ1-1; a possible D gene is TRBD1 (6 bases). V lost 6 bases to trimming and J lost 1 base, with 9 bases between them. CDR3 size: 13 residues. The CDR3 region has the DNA TGTGCCAGCAGGCAGGGGTGGAACACTGAAGCTTTCTTT. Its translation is CASRQGWNTEAFF.